Described below is a single T cell receptor (beta chain) sequence and its context. Seattle patients were enrolled during active infection and followed longitudinally. This record belongs to a study of blood T cell repertoires in COVID-19. Study at large: Samples representing acute and convalescent COVID-19 were sourced from the United States, Italy and Spain.

The CDR3 loop spans 13 amino acids. Germline loops: CDR1 MDHEN, CDR2 SYDVKM. Deletions cut 5 bases from V and 6 bases from J, with 11 bases between. Authors' data handling: Estimation of nucleated cell counts was performed using reference gene primer amplification. Assay used: immunoSEQ multiplex PCR; TCRdb lists only in-frame clones, some missing. V and J calls and clone size are those listed in that table; D and trimming were worked out from the DNA. Of approximately 200,000 clones in the sample, about 87% were seen once. The chain couples TRBV28 to TRBJ1-5; D perhaps matches TRBD1 (5 bases). This TCR was recovered from a man aged 25-40 years with COVID-19, enrolled during active disease. The sample consisted of peripheral blood. The CDR3 loop reads CASSQGMGQPQHF. As DNA, the CDR3 is TGTGCCAGCAGTCAGGGTATGGGTCAGCCCCAGCATTTT.